This is a list of T cell receptor beta chains from one sample in a study of blood T cell repertoires in COVID-19. Clones were read by immunoSEQ multiplex PCR, and TCRdb kept only the in-frame ones, dropping some. The data contain about 60,000 clones, about 77% of them seen just once; the ten biggest clones take up 32%. The sample taken for sequencing was peripheral blood. The receptors derive from a human donor in a cohort sampled during active COVID-19. CDR3s include the opening cysteine and the closing phenylalanine or tryptophan. The D gene is left open where the match is weak. Size tells how often a clone was seen (once, few, many) or the class of an expanded clone, and some rows leave it out.

J,V,size,D,CDR3,DNA
TRBJ2-1,TRBV11-3,-,-,CASSSRGPTNEQFF,TGTGCCAGCAGCTCTAGGGGCCCTACAAATGAGCAGTTCTTC
TRBJ2-2,TRBV7-8,-,TRBD2,CASSLEPSGTLGGELFF,TGTGCCAGCAGCTTAGAGCCTAGCGGGACTTTAGGCGGGGAGCTGTTTTTT
TRBJ1-4,TRBV9,-,TRBD1,CASSASYDRVLNEKLFF,TGTGCCAGCAGCGCTAGCTATGACAGGGTTCTCAATGAAAAACTGTTTTTT
TRBJ2-7,TRBV29-1,-,TRBD2,CSVVRTSTRYEQYF,TGCAGCGTTGTACGGACTAGCACCCGATACGAGCAGTACTTC
TRBJ1-2,TRBV28,-,-,CASSLSGSVGYTF,TGTGCCAGCAGTTTGAGTGGGAGCGTCGGCTACACCTTC
TRBJ2-3,TRBV3-1/TRBV3-2,once,-,CASSHSDTQYF,TGTGCCAGCAGCCATTCGGATACGCAGTATTTT
TRBJ1-5,TRBV19,-,-,CASTRTQGQPQHF,TGTGCCAGTACCAGGACTCAAGGGCAGCCCCAGCATTTT
TRBJ1-1,TRBV6-5,few,TRBD1,CASRSQGGAFF,TGTGCCAGCAGATCGCAGGGGGGAGCTTTCTTT
TRBJ2-1,TRBV28,-,TRBD2,CASRGTSGFSSYNEQFF,TGTGCCAGCAGGGGGACTAGCGGCTTTAGCTCCTACAATGAGCAGTTCTTC
TRBJ2-5,TRBV18,-,TRBD1,CASSPSRDSQETQYF,TGTGCCAGCTCACCGTCCCGGGACAGTCAAGAGACCCAGTACTTC
TRBJ2-3,TRBV24-1,-,TRBD1,CATSGPGGNTQYF,TGTGCCACCAGTGGGCCAGGGGGAAATACGCAGTATTTT
TRBJ2-7,TRBV12-3/TRBV12-4,-,-,CASSLAGAGEQYF,TGTGCCAGCAGTTTAGCGGGAGCTGGGGAGCAGTACTTC
TRBJ2-7,TRBV12-5,-,TRBD1,CASGFGPGQGDYEQYF,TGTGCTAGTGGTTTCGGACCGGGACAGGGGGACTACGAGCAGTACTTC
TRBJ1-6,TRBV16,many,-,CASSLGDSPLHF,TGTGCCAGCAGCCTCGGAGATTCACCCCTCCACTTT
TRBJ1-2,TRBV2,-,-,CASSEGTASINYGYTF,TGTGCCAGCAGTGAAGGGACAGCCTCTATTAACTATGGCTACACCTTC
TRBJ1-3,TRBV7-8,-,TRBD1,CASSNKDRGAGNTIYF,TGTGCCAGCAGCAACAAAGACAGGGGGGCTGGAAACACCATATATTTT
TRBJ2-1,TRBV4-1,-,-,CASSRVEQGATSSYNEQFF,TGCGCCAGCAGCCGTGTAGAACAAGGGGCGACTAGCTCCTACAATGAGCAGTTCTTC
TRBJ1-1,TRBV18,-,-,CAGQFGLNVTEAFF,TGTGCCGGCCAGTTCGGACTTAACGTAACTGAAGCTTTCTTT
TRBJ1-5,TRBV6-2/TRBV6-3,-,-,CASSYSSEGLPQHF,TGTGCCAGCAGTTACTCGTCCGAGGGCCTGCCCCAGCATTTT
TRBJ2-3,TRBV24-1,-,-,CATSGGGASTDTQYF,TGTGCCACCAGTGGAGGCGGGGCTAGCACAGATACGCAGTATTTT
TRBJ2-7,TRBV29-1,-,-,CSVYGGPSYEQYF,TGCAGCGTTTACGGCGGGCCTTCCTACGAGCAGTACTTC
TRBJ1-4,TRBV7-2,few,-,CASSLGLSGEKLFF,TGTGCCAGCAGCTTAGGTTTGTCGGGGGAAAAACTGTTTTTT
TRBJ2-1,TRBV3-1/TRBV3-2,once,TRBD1,CASSLIPGQGPNEQFF,TGTGCCAGCAGCCTTATCCCGGGACAGGGCCCCAATGAGCAGTTCTTC
TRBJ2-7,TRBV6-5,-,TRBD1,CASSSNWDSINEQYF,TGTGCCAGCAGTTCCAACTGGGACAGTATCAACGAGCAGTACTTC
TRBJ2-1,TRBV4-2,-,TRBD2,CASSPGGELNEQFF,TGTGCCAGCAGCCCGGGGGGGGAGCTGAATGAGCAGTTCTTC
TRBJ1-1,TRBV10-3,-,-,CAISVEDRKGEAFF,TGTGCCATCAGTGTGGAAGACAGGAAAGGGGAAGCTTTCTTT
TRBJ1-2,TRBV6-6,-,TRBD1,CASSPRDSINYGYTF,TGTGCCAGCAGTCCCCGGGACAGCATAAACTATGGCTACACCTTC
TRBJ1-2,TRBV7-9,-,-,CASTEGESTYYGYTF,TGTGCCAGCACCGAAGGCGAGTCAACCTACTATGGCTACACCTTC
TRBJ2-7,TRBV14,-,TRBD2,CASSQFREGEQYF,TGTGCCAGCAGCCAATTCCGGGAGGGAGAGCAGTACTTC
TRBJ1-1,TRBV5-1,few,-,CASRPRSVGTEAFF,TGCGCCAGCAGGCCCAGGTCGGTGGGCACTGAAGCTTTCTTT
TRBJ2-2,TRBV27,-,TRBD1,CASSSRWDRGDTGELFF,TGTGCCAGCAGTTCCCGGTGGGACAGGGGGGACACCGGGGAGCTGTTTTTT
TRBJ2-5,TRBV24-1,-,TRBD1,CATSDLAGTGDGTQYF,TGTGCCACCAGTGATTTGGCCGGGACAGGGGACGGGACCCAGTACTTC
TRBJ2-2,TRBV20-1,-,-,CSASQGSNTGELFF,TGCAGTGCTAGTCAGGGCTCCAACACCGGGGAGCTGTTTTTT
TRBJ1-5,TRBV4-1,-,-,CASSQGTGDQPQHF,TGCGCCAGCAGCCAAGGGACGGGGGATCAGCCCCAGCATTTT
TRBJ2-2,TRBV3-1/TRBV3-2,-,TRBD2,CASSQDGLAGGLYTGELFF,TGTGCCAGCAGCCAAGATGGGCTAGCGGGAGGGTTATACACCGGGGAGCTGTTTTTT
TRBJ1-2,TRBV3-1/TRBV3-2,-,-,CASSSGEYGYTF,TGTGCCAGCTCCTCAGGGGAGTATGGCTACACCTTC
TRBJ1-3,TRBV5-1,-,-,CASSQLSSSGNTIYF,TGCGCCAGCAGCCAACTTTCGAGCTCTGGAAACACCATATATTTT
TRBJ1-2,TRBV5-6,-,-,CASSLVEGLSGYTF,TGTGCCAGCAGCTTGGTGGAGGGTCTCTCTGGCTACACCTTC
TRBJ1-2,TRBV5-6,-,TRBD1,CASSAGLDRVAGYTF,TGTGCCAGCAGCGCCGGACTCGACAGGGTTGCTGGCTACACCTTC
TRBJ2-1,TRBV11-2,-,-,CASSTRQVAYNEQFF,TGTGCCAGCAGCACGAGACAGGTGGCCTACAATGAGCAGTTCTTC
TRBJ2-2,TRBV7-9,once,-,CASSFQLGTGELFF,TGTGCCAGCAGCTTCCAGCTAGGTACCGGGGAGCTGTTTTTT
TRBJ1-5,TRBV12-5,-,TRBD1,CASGWGQAVQPQHF,TGTGCTAGTGGTTGGGGACAGGCTGTGCAGCCCCAGCATTTT
TRBJ2-7,TRBV3-1/TRBV3-2,-,-,CASSQASSGSYEQYF,TGTGCCAGCAGCCAAGCGTCTTCGGGGAGTTACGAGCAGTACTTC
TRBJ1-1,TRBV6-5,-,-,CASRQGRNTEAFF,TGTGCCAGCAGGCAGGGTAGGAACACTGAAGCTTTCTTT
TRBJ1-2,TRBV4-3,-,-,CASSQDTSGYNGYTF,TGCGCCAGCAGCCAAGATACGTCCGGGTATAATGGCTACACCTTC
TRBJ1-1,TRBV3-1/TRBV3-2,-,-,CASSQGGGMNTEAFF,TGTGCCAGCAGCCAAGGGGGCGGAATGAACACTGAAGCTTTCTTT
TRBJ1-2,TRBV19,-,TRBD1,CASSTAGTAYGYTF,TGTGCCAGTAGTACCGCCGGGACAGCTTATGGCTACACCTTC
TRBJ2-3,TRBV5-4,-,TRBD1,CASSHRDRPSTDTQYF,TGTGCCAGCAGCCATCGGGACAGGCCTTCCACAGATACGCAGTATTTT
TRBJ2-3,TRBV5-4,-,-,CASSLVVSGTDTQYF,TGTGCCAGCAGCTTGGTCGTCTCAGGCACAGATACGCAGTATTTT
TRBJ2-7,TRBV5-1,-,-,CASSPDSIYEQYF,TGCGCCAGCAGCCCGGACAGTATCTACGAGCAGTACTTC
TRBJ2-7,TRBV18,-,-,CASSPGVGAGEQYF,TGTGCCAGCTCCCCAGGGGTCGGTGCGGGCGAGCAGTACTTC
TRBJ2-7,TRBV9,-,TRBD1,CASSVRAQGAYEQYF,TGTGCCAGCAGCGTTAGGGCACAGGGGGCGTACGAGCAGTACTTC
TRBJ2-5,TRBV9,-,TRBD2,CASSVDGTSQETQYF,TGTGCCAGCAGCGTCGATGGGACTAGTCAAGAGACCCAGTACTTC
TRBJ2-5,TRBV12-5,-,TRBD1,CASAQGAWVQETQYF,TGTGCTAGTGCTCAGGGGGCTTGGGTCCAAGAGACCCAGTACTTC
TRBJ2-2,TRBV27,once,-,CASSLFLDTSQGTGELFF,TGTGCCAGCAGTTTATTCCTTGACACGTCTCAGGGGACCGGGGAGCTGTTTTTT
TRBJ1-3,TRBV30,few,TRBD1,CAWSVDRATGNTIYF,TGTGCCTGGAGTGTGGACAGGGCTACTGGAAACACCATATATTTT
TRBJ1-3,TRBV5-8,-,-,CASREGTSRNTIYF,TGTGCCAGCAGAGAAGGGACAAGTAGAAACACCATATATTTT